A single sample is the source of the 7 T cell receptor beta chains below, sequenced in a study of blood T cell repertoires in COVID-19. Repertoires were generated with immunoSEQ multiplex PCR, while TCRdb's copy carries only in-frame clones and drops some. The data show roughly 380,000 clones, about 89% seen once. Sequences were obtained from peripheral blood. The receptors here all came from a woman aged 40-49 years with COVID-19, enrolled during active disease.

J is TRBJ1-5 and V is TRBV27; 7 positions match TRBD1. The CDR3 covers 14 residues. Germline CDR1 reads MNHEY; CDR2 reads SMNVEV (reference sequence). With 5 bases clipped from V and 5 bases from J, the junction kept 6 bases outside the gene matches. For the CDR3, the DNA is TGTGCCAGCAGTGACAGGGCCGATTATCAGCCCCAGCATTTT. Its translation: CASSDRADYQPQHF.

This clone was found many times. The chain joins TRBV7-2 to TRBJ1-5, with D maybe TRBD1 (6 bases). The CDR3 contains 15 residues. Trimming stripped 2 bases from V and 6 bases from J, with 14 bases between. Germline CDR1 SGHTA, CDR2 FQGNSA. The CDR3 DNA is TGTGCCAGCAGCTTAAAAACGGCAGGGGCTCAGCCCCAGCATTTT. Amino acids: CASSLKTAGAQPQHF.

This chain's CDR3 is CASSVSAGMNTEAFF. CDR3 DNA: TGTGCCAGCAGCGTATCGGCGGGGATGAACACTGAAGCTTTCTTT. The V gene is TRBV9, the J gene TRBJ1-1; D unclear. V shed 1 base and J shed 0 bases, with 10 bases lying between them. The CDR3 length is 15 residues. Looked up from germline, CDR1 is SGDLS and CDR2 is YYNGEE.

The count of this clone is one. The chain uses TRBV3-1 (or the pseudogene TRBV3-2) and TRBJ2-7; 8 nucleotides align to TRBD1. Germline V gives CDR1 LGHDT, CDR2 YNNKEL (reference sequence). The CDR3 sequence is 16 residues long. V trimming: 4 bases; J trimming: 0 bases; junction bases outside the gene matches: 8. The CDR3 protein is CASSLNGQGYSYEQYF. Written as DNA, the CDR3 is TGTGCCAGCAGCCTAAACGGACAGGGCTACTCCTACGAGCAGTACTTC.

In the case of this clone: Other DNA sequences from this sample encode an identical CDR3 as well. V is TRBV6-5 and J is TRBJ1-1; a weak D match, TRBD1 (5 bases). In germline, CDR1 is MNHEY, CDR2 SVGAGI. The CDR3 runs 14 residues. V was cut by 2 bases and J by 5 bases, with 12 bases left in between. CDR3 protein: CASSYQGEGTEAFF. CDR3 nucleotides: TGTGCCAGCAGTTACCAAGGGGAAGGGACTGAAGCTTTCTTT.

The rearrangement joins TRBV9 to TRBJ2-1; TRBD2 aligns across 15 bases. The CDR3 runs 17 residues. CDR1 and CDR2 (germline): SGDLS, YYNGEE. V trimming: 2 bases; J trimming: 6 bases; junction bases outside the gene matches: 6. The CDR3 protein is CASSVLGLAGGRNEQFF. CDR3 sequence (DNA): TGTGCCAGCAGCGTTTTGGGACTAGCGGGGGGCCGCAATGAGCAGTTCTTC.

This rearrangement joins TRBV14 to TRBJ2-1; D perhaps matches TRBD1 (6 bases). V lost 2 bases to trimming and J lost 7 bases, with 18 bases between them. The germline gives CDR1 SGHDN, CDR2 FVKESK. CDR3 length: 16 amino acids. CDR3 residues: CASSQRRQALRNEQFF. Written as DNA, the CDR3 is TGTGCCAGCAGCCAACGGAGACAGGCGCTACGGAATGAGCAGTTCTTC.